Shown below are 20 T cell receptor beta chains from a single sample sequenced in a study of T cells in Graves' hyperthyroidism and ophthalmopathy. The TCR beta CDR3 regions underwent amplification using RNA transcripts as the source. When the TCR CDR3 underwent first-round RT-PCR, the HTBI primer set was used. TCRdb called the multiplex PCR reads again in MiXCR, with one record for every CDR3 protein. Of some 270,000 distinct CDR3 sequences in the sample, roughly 14% were seen once. The sample taken for sequencing was blood. The receptor source for this set is a woman aged 25 to 39 with Graves' hyperthyroidism that later progressed to Graves' ophthalmopathy.

This clonotype was seen ten or more times. The V gene is TRBV27, the J gene TRBJ2-1; 10 positions agree with TRBD2. The J segment lost 3 bases and the V segment lost 4 bases, leaving 3 bases of the junction unmatched. There are 15 residues in the CDR3. CDR1 is MNHEY, CDR2 SMNVEV, per germline (reference sequence). CDR3 sequence reads: CASSSGTSDYNEQFF. The CDR3 nucleotides are TGTGCCAGCAGTTCCGGGACTAGCGACTACAATGAGCAGTTCTTC.

V is TRBV4-3 and J is TRBJ2-4; D is unclear. With 0 bases removed from V and 9 bases from J, the gap between germline ends came to 9 bases. The CDR3 sequence is 13 residues long. Germline lookup yields CDR1 LGHNA and CDR2 YSLEER. The CDR3 protein is CASSQDIKAIQYF. CDR3 sequence (DNA): TGCGCCAGCAGCCAAGATATTAAGGCCATTCAGTACTTC.

In this sample, this clonotype turned up a few times. The CDR3 DNA reads as TGTGCCAGCAGTGAATATACTAGCGGCTCGTACGAGCAGTACTTC. It yields the protein CASSEYTSGSYEQYF. The chain carries TRBV25-1 and TRBJ2-7, with 8 positions matching TRBD2. This CDR3 region has 15 residues. V was clipped by 0 bases and J by 4 bases; unmatched bases: 5. The germline V gene has CDR1 MGHDK and CDR2 SYGVNS.

This clonotype was observed at least ten times. The CDR3 loop is CSLMRGADTQYF. CDR3 nucleotide sequence: TGCAGCCTCATGCGGGGGGCAGATACGCAGTATTTT. V gene TRBV29-1 combines with J gene TRBJ2-3; 8 bases agree with TRBD2. This CDR3 has 12 residues. Germline V CDR1 and CDR2: SQVTM, ANQGSEA. Trimming took 8 bases from V and 4 from J; bases not matched to a gene: 5.

This clonotype was observed many times. V usage is TRBV12-3 or TRBV12-4 and J usage is TRBJ1-5; D unclear. This CDR3 region has 14 residues. Deletions cut 7 bases from V and 6 bases from J, with 16 bases between. CDR3 nucleotide sequence: TGTGCCAGCACCGAATCTTCAGTGGGTCAGCCCCAGCATTTT. Translation gives CASTESSVGQPQHF.

This clonotype has at least ten counts. The chain employs TRBV7-9 and TRBJ2-1; the match to TRBD2 covers 11 bases. V trimming: 5 bases; J trimming: 12 bases; junction bases outside the gene matches: 3. This CDR3 contains 12 residues. Germline lookup yields CDR1 SEHNR and CDR2 FQNEAQ (reference sequence). CDR3 amino acids: CASSLSGRGQFF. The CDR3 DNA sequence: TGTGCCAGCAGCCTTAGCGGGAGGGGGCAGTTCTTC.

This clonotype was counted a single time. One junction end does not reproduce the germline sequence, and a read error may be involved. This CDR3 reads CASSSQGNNERFF. CDR3 nucleotide sequence: TGTGCCAGCAGTTCGCAGGGTAACAATGAGCGGTTCTTC. J is TRBJ2-1 and V is TRBV6-9; TRBD1 is a possible D gene (5 bases). In germline, CDR1 is MNHGY, CDR2 SVAAGI. The CDR3 is 13 amino acids.

The chain carries TRBV5-8 and TRBJ2-1; D might be TRBD2 (6 bases). V was clipped by 1 base and J by 8 bases, with 13 bases between them. Germline lookup yields CDR1 SGHTS and CDR2 YDEGEE. There are 14 residues in the CDR3. The CDR3: CASSLLGGKDEQFF. CDR3 DNA sequence: TGTGCCAGCAGCTTGCTGGGCGGGAAGGATGAGCAGTTCTTC.

Of note for this clonotype: This could be a read error, since a much larger clone is one nucleotide away. This rearrangement joins TRBV20-1 to TRBJ2-7; TRBD2 aligns across 7 bases. Germline assignment: CDR1 DFQATT and CDR2 SNEGSKA (reference sequence). J gave up 2 bases and V 5 bases, and 6 bases lay outside the gene matches. The CDR3 has 13 residues. The CDR3 DNA sequence: TGCAGTGCTGCCGGGACTACCACCTACGAGCAGTACTTC. As protein: CSAAGTTTYEQYF.

This clonotype came up many times. The V gene is TRBV20-1, the J gene TRBJ1-2; D might be TRBD1 (6 bases). This CDR3 is built from 15 residues. V shed 6 bases and J shed 3 bases, with 20 bases lying between them. Germline CDR1 is DFQATT and CDR2 is SNEGSKA (reference sequence). The DNA of the CDR3 is TGCAGTGCACGAGAGACAGGCGTTCCCTACTATGGCTACACCTTC. Translated: CSARETGVPYYGYTF.

This clonotype turned up a few times. The CDR3 reads CATSRTTGRAQYF. CDR3 in DNA: TGTGCCACCAGCAGAACGACAGGGAGGGCCCAGTACTTC. This chain connects TRBV15 to TRBJ2-5, with D perhaps matching TRBD1 or TRBD2 (7 bases each). The CDR3 spans 13 residues. From germline, CDR1 is LNHNV and CDR2 YYDKDF (reference sequence). V lost 2 bases and J lost 9, with 13 bases in between.

Ten or more counts support this clonotype. The rearrangement links TRBV16 to TRBJ2-3; 8 bases fit TRBD2. V dropped 3 bases and J dropped 2; count of bases not matched to a gene: 4. CDR1 is KGHSY, CDR2 FQNENV, per germline. The CDR3 is made up of 15 amino acids. This CDR3 is CASSHGAGDTDTQYF. The CDR3 coding sequence is TGTGCCAGCAGCCATGGAGCGGGGGACACAGATACGCAGTATTTT.

This clonotype was detected only a few times. This chain links TRBV19 with TRBJ2-4, with D possibly called TRBD1 or TRBD2 (5 bases each). The CDR3 is made up of 15 amino acids. The germline V and J ends were trimmed by 3 bases and 0 bases, with 9 bases remaining between them. CDR1 and CDR2 (germline): LNHDA, SQIVND (reference sequence). The CDR3 protein is CASSIRDLAKNIQYF. CDR3 bases: TGTGCCAGTAGTATTAGGGACCTAGCCAAAAACATTCAGTACTTC.

This clonotype was seen many times. V usage is TRBV9 and J usage is TRBJ2-1; D is perhaps TRBD1 (6 bases). This CDR3 comprises 15 residues. The V gene's germline CDR1 is SGDLS and CDR2 YYNGEE. The V end lost 3 bases, the J end lost 0 bases, and 10 bases lay between the germline ends. For the CDR3, the DNA is TGTGCCAGCAGCGACGTAGGGGGCTCCTACAATGAGCAGTTCTTC. Its translation: CASSDVGGSYNEQFF.

This clonotype was seen more than once but under ten times. The genes are TRBV27 and TRBJ1-5; D remains unclear. The CDR3 sequence is 12 residues long. Germline V CDR1 and CDR2: MNHEY, SMNVEV (reference sequence). V was cut by 5 bases and J by 1 base, with 3 bases left in between. The CDR3 region is CASSNSNQPQHF. In DNA form, the CDR3 reads TGTGCCAGCAGTAACAGCAATCAGCCCCAGCATTTT.

This clonotype has at least ten counts. This chain joins TRBV7-9 and TRBJ2-7; 8 nucleotides agree with TRBD2. CDR1 SEHNR and CDR2 FQNEAQ come from the germline V gene (reference sequence). The CDR3 totals 15 residues. Trimming at V came to 7 bases and at J to 3 bases, leaving 11 bases not matched to a gene. The chain's CDR3 is CASTQVGLGDYEQYF. DNA of the CDR3: TGTGCCAGCACCCAGGTGGGACTAGGAGACTACGAGCAGTACTTC.

The chain joins TRBV5-6 to TRBJ1-3; D uncertain. Germline CDR1 reads SGHDT; CDR2 reads YYEEEE. The CDR3 has 16 amino acids. V was shortened by 0 bases and J by 0 bases, with 10 bases between the two germline ends. CDR3 in DNA: TGTGCCAGCAGCTTGGGGTTGGCGGGCTCTGGAAACACCATATATTTT. Its protein is CASSLGLAGSGNTIYF.

This clonotype appeared many times. Here the CDR3 reads CASNSGMSKNIQYF. DNA of the CDR3: TGTGCCAGCAACTCTGGGATGTCCAAAAACATTCAGTACTTC. The rearrangement uses TRBV28 and TRBJ2-4; D not resolved. CDR3 length equals 14 residues. V shed 7 bases and J shed 2 bases, with 12 bases lying between them. Germline loops: CDR1 MDHEN, CDR2 SYDVKM. The full variable domain, in which reference TRBV28 and TRBJ2-4 provide the parts outside the CDR3, is DVKVTQSSRYLVKRTGEKVFLECVQDMDHENMFWYRQDPGLGLRLIYFSYDVKMKEKGDIPEGYSVSREKKERFSLILESASTNQTSMYLCASNSGMSKNIQYFGAGTRLSVL.

A few counts support this clonotype. A much bigger clone sits one base away, suggesting this may be a read error. The chain combines TRBV3-1 with TRBJ2-7, with 11 bases identical to TRBD2. The J call may be faulty, since TRBJ2-1 better matches the DNA end. Germline V gene lookup returns CDR1 LGHDT and CDR2 YNNKEL (reference sequence). This CDR3 region has 15 residues. CDR3 in DNA: TGTGCCAGCACCCGAGGGACTAGCGGATATTACGAGCAGTTCTTC. Its protein is CASTRGTSGYYEQFF.

Remarks on this clonotype: Germline and junction disagree at one end, which may indicate a read error. The chain links TRBV5-1 to TRBJ1-1; D is uncertain. This CDR3 contains 14 residues. Per germline, CDR1 SGHRS and CDR2 YFSETQ. CDR3 sequence (DNA): TGCGCCAGCAGCTTGGGGAGAGGGAACATTGAAGCTTTCTTT. Protein sequence: CASSLGRGNIEAFF.